This T cell receptor beta chain is drawn from a study of technical replicates of blood from a handful of donors. This clone was found once. CDR3 length equals 16 residues. CDR1 and CDR2 from the germline V gene are SGHAT and FQNNGV. V was pared by 5 bases and J by 0 bases, with 16 bases between. Repertoires were generated with immunoSEQ multiplex PCR, while TCRdb's copy carries only in-frame clones and drops some. Of about 80,000 clones listed, approximately 96% are singletons. The chain has TRBV11-2 and TRBJ1-2, with D perhaps TRBD1 (6 bases). The specimen sequenced was T cells isolated from PBMCs. This receptor was taken from a human donor in good health. The DNA for the CDR3 is TGTGCCAGCAGCGCTGGGGGCGCCTCAGCTAACTATGGCTACACCTTC. Translating it yields CASSAGGASANYGYTF.